Listed here are 15 T cell receptor beta chains from one sample, sequenced in a study of identical twins. TCRdb independently ran MiXCR on the 5' RACE reads; one entry per CDR3 protein. Here the sample spans fewer than 500,000 distinct CDR3 sequences, 20% to 25% being singletons. These same records also appear under a second study, on T cells expressing NK-cell markers.

Sequenced sample: CD4+ T cells sorted from blood. The receptors stem from a young woman in good health.

This clonotype was observed a few times. This sequence joins TRBV14 and TRBJ2-1; a possible D gene is TRBD2 (7 bases). Trimming removed 2 bases from V and 2 bases from J, with 13 bases in between. Germline V gives CDR1 SGHDN, CDR2 FVKESK. This CDR3 spans 16 amino acids. The CDR3: CASSQFRGGPYNEQFF. CDR3 nucleotides: TGTGCCAGCAGCCAATTTAGGGGGGGGCCCTACAATGAGCAGTTCTTC.

This clonotype appeared a few times. This chain links TRBV11-3 with TRBJ2-3; the D call may be TRBD1 or TRBD2 (5 bases each). V lost 3 bases to trimming and J lost 0 bases, with 16 bases between them. Germline V CDR1 and CDR2: SGHNT, YENEEA. The CDR3 totals 17 residues. The CDR3 reads CASSFGAGVSSTDTQYF. In DNA form, the CDR3 reads TGTGCCAGCAGCTTCGGGGCTGGCGTCTCTAGCACAGATACGCAGTATTTT.

The chain combines TRBV11-2 with TRBJ2-7; the match to TRBD1 covers 10 bases. V lost 2 bases to trimming and J lost 6 bases; unmatched junction nucleotides: 10. Germline V gene sequence: CDR1 SGHAT, CDR2 FQNNGV. The CDR3 sequence is 16 residues long. In DNA, the CDR3 is TGTGCCAGCAGCTTATCAGGGGACAGGGGAAGACTCGAGCAGTACTTC. Its protein is CASSLSGDRGRLEQYF.

This sequence joins TRBV11-3 and TRBJ2-5, with 8 bases lining up with TRBD1. V shed 5 bases, J shed 4 bases, and the junction held 6 bases outside the gene matches. The CDR3 has 14 amino acids. Per germline, CDR1 SGHNT and CDR2 YENEEA. The DNA for the CDR3 is TGTGCCAGCAGCCCGCGACAGGGGCGAGAGACCCAGTACTTC. Protein product: CASSPRQGRETQYF. Supplemented by reference TRBV11-3 and TRBJ2-5, the full variable domain reads EAGVVQSPRYKIIEKKQPVAFWCNPISGHNTLYWYLQNLGQGPELLIRYENEEAVDDSQLPKDRFSAERLKGVDSTLKIQPAELGDSAVYLCASSPRQGRETQYFGPGTRLLVL.

The J gene is TRBJ2-1, the V gene TRBV20-1, with TRBD2 identical over 9 bases. The CDR3 covers 13 residues. CDR1 and CDR2 (germline): DFQATT, SNEGSKA (reference sequence). The CDR3 coding sequence is TGCAGCTCTAGCGGGGTTAAGTACAATGAGCAGTTCTTC. It translates to CSSSGVKYNEQFF.

V gene TRBV25-1 combines with J gene TRBJ1-1; 9 nucleotides align to TRBD1. CDR1 is MGHDK and CDR2 is SYGVNS in the germline V gene. The ends lost 2 bases at V and 10 bases at J; junction bases unmatched: 8. The CDR3 totals 14 residues. In nucleotides, the CDR3 is TGTGCCAGCAGTGAACCGGGGGGACAGGGTAGAGCTTTCTTT. It yields the protein CASSEPGGQGRAFF.

The V call is TRBV6-1, the J call TRBJ2-7, with D unresolved. Germline CDR1 and CDR2: MNHNS and SASEGT. The CDR3 is 12 residues long. V was cut by 5 bases and J by 4 bases, with 9 bases left in between. In DNA, the CDR3 is TGTGCCAGCAGTCGTCAGTGGTACGAGCAGTACTTC. Protein product: CASSRQWYEQYF.

The chain joins TRBV5-6 to TRBJ1-2; possibly TRBD1 for D (6 bases). Deletions cut 3 bases from V and 3 bases from J, with 21 bases between. Germline CDR1 reads SGHDT; CDR2 reads YYEEEE. This CDR3 is 17 amino acids long. The CDR3 nucleotides are TGTGCCAGCAGCTCCCGACCAGGGGCGGCGGGCGACTATGGCTACACCTTC. It translates to CASSSRPGAAGDYGYTF.

The V call is TRBV7-3, the J call TRBJ2-3; D is possibly TRBD2 (7 bases). Trimming took off 2 bases at V and 7 bases at J, with 13 bases between the two ends. The CDR3 is made up of 14 amino acids. Germline-derived CDR1 and CDR2 are SGHTA and FQGTGA. CDR3 DNA: TGTGCCAGCAGCTTAGAGGGGGGGGCTTATACGCAGTATTTT. It is translated as CASSLEGGAYTQYF.

This clonotype is labeled as medium-sized. CDR3 nucleotide sequence: TGTGCCAGCAGCTTAGCGGATTACGAGCAGTACTTC. Protein product: CASSLADYEQYF. The J gene is TRBJ2-7, the V gene TRBV7-9; D is unclear. Germline V gene data show CDR1 as SEHNR and CDR2 as FQNEAQ (reference sequence). V was cut by 0 bases and J by 4 bases, with 4 bases left in between. The CDR3 has 12 amino acids.

This chain uses TRBV20-1 with TRBJ2-1; the D gene is possibly TRBD1 (6 bases). The V and J ends lost 5 bases and 9 bases respectively, with 14 bases between them. Germline V gene sequence: CDR1 DFQATT, CDR2 SNEGSKA (reference sequence). The CDR3 loop spans 12 amino acids. The CDR3 DNA reads TGCAGTGCTTACAGGGAGAGGGGTGAGCAGTTCTTC. Its protein product is CSAYRERGEQFF.

This clonotype has only a few counts. The chain uses TRBV7-8 and TRBJ2-2; D may be TRBD2 (6 bases). V lost 2 bases, J lost 4 bases, and 14 bases lay in between. The CDR3 spans 16 residues. Per germline, CDR1 SGHVS and CDR2 FQNEAQ. CDR3 DNA sequence: TGTGCCAGCAGCTTACTTTTGGCGGGGAGCACCGGGGAGCTGTTTTTT. Translated, it gives CASSLLLAGSTGELFF. The whole variable domain, remainder taken from reference TRBV7-8 and TRBJ2-2, is GAGVSQSPRYKVAKRGQDVALRCDPISGHVSLFWYQQALGQGPEFLTYFQNEAQLDKSGLPSDRFFAERPEGSVSTLKIQRTQQEDSAVYLCASSLLLAGSTGELFFGEGSRLTVL.

This clonotype was seen ten or more times. J is TRBJ1-1 and V is TRBV3-1; 7 positions match TRBD1. The junction had 5 bases not matched to a gene; V was cut back by 6 bases and J by 1 base. Per germline, CDR1 LGHDT and CDR2 YNNKEL (reference sequence). This CDR3 has 14 residues. The CDR3 here is CASSRGQTNTEAFF. CDR3 DNA sequence: TGTGCCAGCAGTCGGGGACAGACGAACACTGAAGCTTTCTTT.

This chain connects TRBV15 to TRBJ2-3; D is undetermined. The germline CDR1 and CDR2 sequences are LNHNV and YYDKDF (reference sequence). The CDR3 contains 12 residues. V was trimmed by 3 bases and J by 5 bases, leaving 6 bases between them. CDR3 loop: CATSRRRDTQYF. The CDR3 DNA reads as TGTGCCACCAGCAGGCGAAGAGATACGCAGTATTTT.

This clonotype was seen ten or more times. The V gene is TRBV27, the J gene TRBJ1-2; 7 bases are shared with TRBD1. The CDR3 has 13 residues. Germline V lookup: CDR1 MNHEY, CDR2 SMNVEV (reference sequence). Losses at the gene ends were 0 bases for V and 9 bases for J; bases not matched to a gene: 4. The CDR3 loop reads CASSLSAGGRYTF. The CDR3, as DNA: TGTGCCAGCAGTTTATCCGCAGGGGGACGCTACACCTTC.